The subject of this entry is one TCR beta chain. Its antigen is undetermined. The authors prepared the TCRbeta library with unique molecular identifiers. TCRdb re-derived calls from the PCR reads in MiXCR, one entry per CDR3 protein. The sample gives around 670,000 distinct CDR3 sequences, around 13% of which show up once; approximately 0.8% is in the top ten. The CDR3 spans 15 residues. Germline V gives CDR1 LNHNV, CDR2 YYDKDF (reference sequence). V lost 3 bases and J lost 0, with 9 bases in between. The sample is drawn from a study of T-cell reconstitution after alpha-beta-depleted transplantation in children. Broader study findings: High day-60 TCRbeta diversity in some patients came from surviving recipient T cells and thymic progenitors. T-cell numbers and diversity one year post-transplant derived largely from freshly generated T cells. Reportedly, alpha-beta T cells present about two months post-transplant originated from several hundred expanded clones of graft origin.

The TCR was taken from a girl aged 2 to 9 with congenital amegakaryocytic thrombocytopenia, due to receive a stem cell transplant. This material consisted of PBMCs, taken before TCRalphabeta/CD19-depleted stem cell transplant. J is TRBJ1-3 and V is TRBV15, with a weak D call TRBD1 (5 bases). The CDR3 coding sequence is TGTGCCACCAGCAGGGGGGATTCCTCTGGAAACACCATATATTTT. Residues: CATSRGDSSGNTIYF. The whole variable domain, remainder taken from reference TRBV15 and TRBJ1-3, is DAMVIQNPRYQVTQFGKPVTLSCSQTLNHNVMYWYQQKSSQAPKLLFHYYDKDFNNEADTPDNFQSRRPNTSFCFLDIRSPGLGDTAMYLCATSRGDSSGNTIYFGEGSWLTVV.